One sample yielded the 15 T cell receptor beta chains listed below, sequenced in a study of shared clonotypes between healthy human individuals. Sequencing was performed with immunoSEQ multiplex PCR; in TCRdb, only in-frame clones are kept and a portion is missing. The sample has about half a million clones; roughly 83% are singletons. Sequences were obtained from PBMCs. All receptors come from a woman in her 40s in good health. Some clones in this sample may be carry-over from other donors' samples.

The chain joins TRBV4-2 to TRBJ2-2, with TRBD2 matching over 9 bases. Unmatched junction bases numbered 5, after V lost 3 bases and J lost 6 bases. Germline CDR1 is LGHNA and CDR2 is YNFKEQ. The CDR3 runs to 15 residues. CDR3 DNA: TGTGCCAGCAGCCAGGGGACTAGCAGCGCCGGGGAGCTGTTTTTT. Protein product: CASSQGTSSAGELFF.

This chain connects TRBV5-1 to TRBJ2-7; 10 bases line up with TRBD2. Germline loops: CDR1 SGHRS, CDR2 YFSETQ. This CDR3 region has 14 residues. The V gene end was trimmed by 1 base and the J gene end by 6 bases; junction bases not matched to a gene: 4. The CDR3 spells CASSLRLAGAEQYF. In nucleotides, the CDR3 is TGCGCCAGCAGCTTGAGGCTAGCGGGAGCCGAGCAGTACTTC.

This rearrangement joins TRBV19 to TRBJ2-7; tentatively, D is TRBD1 (5 bases). From germline, CDR1 is LNHDA and CDR2 SQIVND (reference sequence). This CDR3 has 17 residues. V lost 5 bases and J 2 bases, leaving 22 bases between the germline ends. The CDR3 reads CASSPQTDSLLTYEQYF. The CDR3, as DNA: TGTGCCAGTAGTCCTCAGACAGATAGCCTTTTAACCTACGAGCAGTACTTC.

This clone has more than one count but fewer than ten. Other nucleotide sequences from this sample produce the same CDR3. The chain combines TRBV5-1 with TRBJ1-1; D remains unclear. The germline V gene encodes CDR1 SGHRS and CDR2 YFSETQ. The CDR3 runs to 13 residues. V was trimmed by 0 bases and J by 1 base, leaving 4 bases between them. The CDR3 DNA reads as TGCGCCAGCAGCTTGGGCGGGAACACTGAAGCTTTCTTT. Amino acid sequence: CASSLGGNTEAFF.

This clone was detected many times. The chain couples TRBV9 to TRBJ2-1; 8 bases line up with TRBD1. Germline CDR1 is SGDLS and CDR2 is YYNGEE. This CDR3 is built from 15 residues. V dropped 0 bases and J dropped 6; count of bases not matched to a gene: 5. The CDR3 sequence: CASSVETGAGNEQFF. CDR3 DNA sequence: TGTGCCAGCAGCGTAGAGACAGGGGCGGGCAATGAGCAGTTCTTC.

The V and J genes are TRBV27 and TRBJ2-1; 12 nucleotides match TRBD2. Germline CDR1 is MNHEY and CDR2 is SMNVEV (reference sequence). The V gene end was trimmed by 2 bases and the J gene end by 8 bases; junction bases not matched to a gene: 7. The CDR3 extends over 16 amino acids. CDR3 nucleotide sequence: TGTGCCAGCAGTTTAAATCGACTAGCGGGAGTGTATGAGCAGTTCTTC. It translates to CASSLNRLAGVYEQFF.

This clone was counted once. This sequence joins TRBV9 and TRBJ1-3, with D maybe TRBD1 (5 bases). This CDR3 is 16 amino acids long. The germline CDR1 and CDR2 sequences are SGDLS and YYNGEE. Trimming left V 0 bases short and J 3 bases short, with 13 bases between. The DNA of the CDR3 is TGTGCCAGCAGCGTAGGTGCAGGGTTGGATGGAAACACCATATATTTT. This gives the protein CASSVGAGLDGNTIYF.

The chain links TRBV7-6 to TRBJ2-2, with D maybe TRBD2 (5 bases). CDR1 is SGHVS, CDR2 FNYEAQ, per germline. V lost 0 bases, J lost 0 bases, and 14 bases lay in between. The CDR3 is made up of 18 amino acids. The CDR3 sequence is CASSLALSGLANTGELFF. The CDR3 bases are TGTGCCAGCAGCTTAGCCCTCAGCGGCCTCGCGAACACCGGGGAGCTGTTTTTT. The full variable domain, its missing parts supplied by reference TRBV7-6 and TRBJ2-2, is GAGVSQSPRYKVTKRGQDVALRCDPISGHVSLYWYRQALGQGPEFLTYFNYEAQQDKSGLPNDRFSAERPEGSISTLTIQRTEQRDSAMYRCASSLALSGLANTGELFFGEGSRLTVL.

This chain links TRBV28 with TRBJ2-5; 10 nucleotides align to TRBD2. J gave up 5 bases and V 4 bases, and 7 bases lay outside the gene matches. The CDR3 has 15 amino acids. The germline gives CDR1 MDHEN, CDR2 SYDVKM. Here the CDR3 reads CASSSASGSWETQYF. DNA for the CDR3: TGTGCCAGCAGTTCTGCTAGCGGGAGTTGGGAGACCCAGTACTTC. Full variable domain (missing parts from reference TRBV28 and TRBJ2-5): DVKVTQSSRYLVKRTGEKVFLECVQDMDHENMFWYRQDPGLGLRLIYFSYDVKMKEKGDIPEGYSVSREKKERFSLILESASTNQTSMYLCASSSASGSWETQYFGPGTRLLVL.

The chain couples TRBV11-2 to TRBJ1-2, with D maybe TRBD1 (5 bases). The germline gives CDR1 SGHAT, CDR2 FQNNGV. This CDR3 contains 13 residues. V was clipped by 1 base and J by 3 bases, with 6 bases between them. The CDR3 bases are TGTGCCAGCAGCTTAGGACAGTACTATGGCTACACCTTC. It encodes CASSLGQYYGYTF.

This chain joins TRBV18 and TRBJ2-5; D might be TRBD1 or TRBD2, each matching 5 bases. V gave up 2 bases and J gave up 5 bases, with 9 bases separating them. CDR3 length: 13 amino acids. Per the germline V gene, CDR1 is KGHSH and CDR2 is LQKENI. CDR3 residues: CASSPGGAETQYF. The DNA of the CDR3 is TGTGCCAGCTCACCAGGGGGTGCGGAGACCCAGTACTTC.

This clone was found a few times. The chain has TRBV7-2 and TRBJ1-3; D is unresolved. This CDR3 region has 14 residues. The germline gives CDR1 SGHTA, CDR2 FQGNSA. V was pared by 3 bases and J by 1 base, with 7 bases between. As DNA, the CDR3 is TGTGCCAGCAGCTTTGGCGGGTCTGGAAACACCATATATTTT. This codes for CASSFGGSGNTIYF. The full variable domain, completed using reference TRBV7-2 and TRBJ1-3, is GAGVSQSPSNKVTEKGKDVELRCDPISGHTALYWYRQSLGQGLEFLIYFQGNSAPDKSGLPSDRFSAERTGGSVSTLTIQRTQQEDSAVYLCASSFGGSGNTIYFGEGSWLTVV.

The rearrangement joins TRBV18 to TRBJ1-1, with TRBD1 identical over 9 bases. This CDR3 region has 16 residues. Germline trimming cut 3 bases from V and 1 base from J; bases unmatched to any gene: 6. Germline V lookup: CDR1 KGHSH, CDR2 LQKENI. CDR3 sequence (DNA): TGTGCCAGCTCACCTGGGACAGGGAAGGGGAACACTGAAGCTTTCTTT. Its protein product is CASSPGTGKGNTEAFF.

This clone was counted once. This chain links TRBV5-6 with TRBJ2-6, with 10 bases identical to TRBD2. Germline V gives CDR1 SGHDT, CDR2 YYEEEE. The CDR3 loop spans 17 amino acids. V was pared by 2 bases and J by 2 bases, with 4 bases of the junction left unmatched. In DNA, the CDR3 is TGTGCCAGCAGCTTACTAGCGGGAACCCCTGGGGCCAACGTCCTGACTTTC. Translated: CASSLLAGTPGANVLTF.

V and J are TRBV18 and TRBJ2-7; TRBD2 might be the D (6 bases). V lost 3 bases, J lost 3 bases, and 21 bases lay in between. This CDR3 contains 17 residues. Germline values: CDR1 KGHSH, CDR2 LQKENI. The CDR3 is CASSPVLAKKGIYEQYF. The CDR3 DNA follows: TGTGCCAGCTCACCTGTTCTAGCGAAGAAAGGGATCTACGAGCAGTACTTC.